This passage covers 32 T cell receptor beta chains from one sample sequenced in a study of blood T cell repertoires in COVID-19 (dated by TCRdb to the early 2020s). Library preparation employed the immunoSEQ multiplex PCR assay. Not all clones reach the TCRdb copy of this immuneACCESS table, which keeps in-frame sequences only. Checked studies attribute under half of the gap to unresolved V genes and leave the rest unexplained. The sample profile shows around 21,000 clones; 84% of them were found once. The top ten clonotypes cover 3.2% of the sample. Input material: peripheral blood. These receptors came from a man in his forties with acute or convalescent COVID-19.

This chain links TRBV19 with TRBJ2-1, with TRBD1 identical over 7 bases. V shed 5 bases, J shed 8 bases, and the junction held 15 bases outside the gene matches. The CDR3 loop spans 16 amino acids. CDR1 is LNHDA, CDR2 SQIVND, per germline (reference sequence). CDR3 DNA sequence: TGTGCCAGTAGTCCTAGGACAGGCCAATTACAGGATGAGCAGTTCTTC. This codes for CASSPRTGQLQDEQFF. Together with reference TRBV19 and TRBJ2-1, the CDR3 gives the full variable domain: DGGITQSPKYLFRKEGQNVTLSCEQNLNHDAMYWYRQDPGQGLRLIYYSQIVNDFQKGDIAEGYSVSREKKESFPLTVTSAQKNPTAFYLCASSPRTGQLQDEQFFGPGTRLTVL.

The chain combines TRBV2 with TRBJ1-5, with a possible D match to TRBD1 (6 bases). Germline assignment: CDR1 SNHLY and CDR2 FYNNEI. The V end lost 6 bases, the J end lost 3 bases, and 9 bases lay between the germline ends. The length of the CDR3 is 13 residues. The CDR3 DNA sequence: TGTGCCAGCAGAGACAGGCCCAATCAGCCCCAGCATTTT. It specifies CASRDRPNQPQHF.

The chain uses TRBV9 and TRBJ2-5, with D possibly matching TRBD1 (6 bases). The CDR3 consists of 14 residues. V was pared by 1 base and J by 2 bases, with 9 bases between. Germline loops: CDR1 SGDLS, CDR2 YYNGEE. CDR3 coding DNA: TGTGCCAGCAGCGTACAGGGGAGTCAAGAGACCCAGTACTTC. Translating it yields CASSVQGSQETQYF.

The V call is TRBV6-5, the J call TRBJ2-1, with TRBD1 identical over 7 bases. The length of the CDR3 is 15 residues. V was clipped by 6 bases and J by 2 bases; unmatched bases: 7. Germline assignment: CDR1 MNHEY and CDR2 SVGAGI. The CDR3, as DNA: TGTGCCAGCAGCCCAACGACAGGGACCTACAATGAGCAGTTCTTC. It encodes CASSPTTGTYNEQFF.

The genes are TRBV27 and TRBJ2-6, with TRBD1 matching over 7 bases. Germline CDR1 and CDR2: MNHEY and SMNVEV (reference sequence). V trimming: 5 bases; J trimming: 0 bases; junction bases outside the gene matches: 10. CDR3 size: 18 residues. The chain's CDR3 is CASSPWTGLSSGANVLTF. CDR3 nucleotide sequence: TGTGCCAGCAGTCCTTGGACAGGATTGAGCTCTGGGGCCAACGTCCTGACTTTC.

V gene TRBV19 combines with J gene TRBJ1-2; 8 positions agree with TRBD1. In germline, CDR1 is LNHDA, CDR2 SQIVND (reference sequence). V lost 7 bases, J lost 6 bases, and 7 bases stayed unmatched. The CDR3 runs to 13 residues. DNA of the CDR3: TGTGCCAGTACCCGGGACAGGCCAAATGGCTACACCTTC. Translating gives CASTRDRPNGYTF.

This chain joins TRBV5-1 and TRBJ2-7, with TRBD2 matching 8 bases. The V and J ends lost 0 bases and 5 bases, in that order; junction bases with no gene match: 10. The germline gives CDR1 SGHRS, CDR2 YFSETQ. The CDR3 runs 16 residues. CDR3 coding DNA: TGCGCCAGCAGCTTGGGCGGTCCTAGCGGGTTTAACGAGCAGTACTTC. It specifies CASSLGGPSGFNEQYF. Supplemented by reference TRBV5-1 and TRBJ2-7, the full variable domain reads KAGVTQTPRYLIKTRGQQVTLSCSPISGHRSVSWYQQTPGQGLQFLFEYFSETQRNKGNFPGRFSGRQFSNSRSEMNVSTLELGDSALYLCASSLGGPSGFNEQYFGPGTRLTVT.

The V and J genes are TRBV7-3 and TRBJ1-1, with 10 bases aligning to TRBD1. The CDR3 has 18 amino acids. Losses at the gene ends were 5 bases for V and 4 bases for J; bases not matched to a gene: 16. Germline V gene data show CDR1 as SGHTA and CDR2 as FQGTGA. Here the CDR3 DNA reads TGTGCCAGCAGCCGCTCGGGACAGGGGCTTACCGGGGGCACTGAAGCTTTCTTT. It yields the protein CASSRSGQGLTGGTEAFF.

This sequence joins TRBV5-1 and TRBJ1-1; 8 bases match TRBD1. J lost 5 bases, V lost 4 bases, and 10 bases had no gene match. The CDR3 loop spans 15 amino acids. Germline CDR1 SGHRS, CDR2 YFSETQ. CDR3 sequence (DNA): TGCGCCAGCAGCGCAGCCCGGGACAGGATGACTGAAGCTTTCTTT. Translating gives CASSAARDRMTEAFF. Full variable domain (remainder filled in from reference TRBV5-1 and TRBJ1-1): KAGVTQTPRYLIKTRGQQVTLSCSPISGHRSVSWYQQTPGQGLQFLFEYFSETQRNKGNFPGRFSGRQFSNSRSEMNVSTLELGDSALYLCASSAARDRMTEAFFGQGTRLTVV.

The chain has TRBV30 and TRBJ1-2, with D possibly TRBD1 on 5 matching bases. Germline assignment: CDR1 GTSNPN and CDR2 SVGIG (reference sequence). The CDR3 length is 15 residues. V shed 3 bases and J shed 4 bases, with 18 bases lying between them. CDR3 in amino acids: CAWSQHGDSLYGYTF. The CDR3 DNA follows: TGTGCCTGGAGCCAACACGGAGACAGCCTCTATGGCTACACCTTC.

The chain is built from TRBV4-1 and TRBJ2-2; 12 bases agree with TRBD2. CDR1 is MGHRA, CDR2 YSYEKL, per germline. V was clipped by 0 bases and J by 7 bases; unmatched bases: 12. The length of the CDR3 is 19 residues. This chain's CDR3 is CASSQDKASGRANDGELFF. CDR3 in DNA: TGCGCCAGCAGCCAAGATAAGGCTAGCGGGAGGGCCAATGACGGGGAGCTGTTTTTT.

This chain joins TRBV5-5 and TRBJ1-1; D gene ambiguous. The germline V gene encodes CDR1 SGHKS and CDR2 YYEKEE (reference sequence). The CDR3 covers 15 residues. Trimming removed 4 bases from V and 3 bases from J, with 16 bases in between. DNA of the CDR3: TGTGCCAGCAGCACCCGTCCCGGTTTCGACACTGAAGCTTTCTTT. Translating it yields CASSTRPGFDTEAFF.

The CDR3 is CAISSSGRNTGELFF. The CDR3 nucleotides read TGTGCCATCAGTAGTAGCGGGCGGAACACCGGGGAGCTGTTTTTT. The genes are TRBV10-3 and TRBJ2-2, with 7 bases identical to TRBD2. This CDR3 is built from 15 residues. Germline CDR1 reads ENHRY; CDR2 reads SYGVKD. V was pared by 5 bases and J by 1 base, with 4 bases of the junction left unmatched.

The chain employs TRBV18 and TRBJ1-1; D gene unclear. V was trimmed by 1 base and J by 3 bases, leaving 9 bases between them. Germline loops: CDR1 KGHSH, CDR2 LQKENI. This CDR3 comprises 14 residues. CDR3 sequence (DNA): TGTGCCAGCTCACCACTGGCCTCATACACTGAAGCTTTCTTT. Protein sequence: CASSPLASYTEAFF.

The rearrangement joins TRBV10-1 to TRBJ2-7; 7 nucleotides line up with TRBD1. The CDR3 runs to 16 residues. CDR1 WNHNN and CDR2 SYGVQD come from the germline V gene (reference sequence). Trimming removed 3 bases from V and 5 bases from J; junction bases left unmatched: 13. The CDR3 region has the DNA TGCGCCAGCAGTGAAGAGGGGGCGATTCGCATTGACGAGCAGTACTTC. This sequence encodes CASSEEGAIRIDEQYF.

The chain uses TRBV6-5 and TRBJ1-2; D gene ambiguous. V was cut by 6 bases and J by 1 base, with 6 bases left in between. In germline, CDR1 is MNHEY, CDR2 SVGAGI. The CDR3 length is 12 residues. This CDR3 reads CASRANNYGYTF. CDR3 in DNA: TGTGCCAGCAGAGCAAATAACTATGGCTACACCTTC.

A few counts support this clone. The V call is TRBV5-1, the J call TRBJ1-5, with a weak D call TRBD1 (5 bases). The CDR3 consists of 15 residues. Trimming took 4 bases from V and 5 from J, leaving 16 bases between them. Germline V lookup: CDR1 SGHRS, CDR2 YFSETQ. The CDR3 coding sequence is TGCGCCAGCAGCCCGGACGGACAATGGGATCAGCCCCAGCATTTT. This encodes CASSPDGQWDQPQHF.

This clone has more than one count but fewer than ten. At one end, the junction sequence differs from germline, possibly due to a read error. The CDR3 coding sequence is TGTGCCAGCAGACAAGGGACTAGCGACACAGATACGCAGTATTTT. Amino acids: CASRQGTSDTDTQYF. The V call is TRBV4-2, the J call TRBJ2-3; the match to TRBD2 covers 10 bases. Germline-derived CDR1 and CDR2 are LGHNA and YNFKEQ. CDR3 size: 15 residues.

The chain links TRBV6-5 to TRBJ1-2; TRBD1 agrees at 10 bases. Per the germline V gene, CDR1 is MNHEY and CDR2 is SVGAGI. V trimming: 7 bases; J trimming: 7 bases; junction bases outside the gene matches: 6. The CDR3 spans 13 residues. CDR3 sequence reads: CASNPGQGSGYTF. The CDR3 DNA sequence: TGTGCCAGCAATCCGGGACAGGGGTCTGGCTACACCTTC.

The V call is TRBV7-3, the J call TRBJ2-1, with TRBD1 matching over 8 bases. The CDR3 has 15 residues. The germline V gene encodes CDR1 SGHTA and CDR2 FQGTGA. The J segment lost 9 bases and the V segment lost 3 bases, leaving 10 bases of the junction unmatched. CDR3 amino acids: CASSFTNDRGSEQFF. The CDR3, as DNA: TGTGCCAGCAGCTTTACGAACGACAGGGGAAGTGAGCAGTTCTTC. Full variable domain (rest looked up from reference TRBV7-3 and TRBJ2-1): GAGVSQTPSNKVTEKGKYVELRCDPISGHTALYWYRQSLGQGPEFLIYFQGTGAADDSGLPNDRFFAVRPEGSVSTLKIQRTERGDSAVYLCASSFTNDRGSEQFFGPGTRLTVL.

The rearrangement uses TRBV2 and TRBJ2-7; 9 bases map to TRBD2. Trimming cost V 3 bases and J 5 bases; bases outside gene matches: 8. The germline V gene encodes CDR1 SNHLY and CDR2 FYNNEI. The CDR3 sequence is 15 residues long. CDR3 nucleotide sequence: TGTGCCAGCAGTGAGGGGCGGGGGGGCCGGAACGAGCAGTACTTC. It yields the protein CASSEGRGGRNEQYF.

The chain couples TRBV6-2 or TRBV6-3 to TRBJ1-1; maybe TRBD1 (6 bases). The germline gives CDR1 MNHEY, CDR2 SVGEGT. V was trimmed by 0 bases and J by 10 bases, leaving 9 bases between them. This CDR3 spans 12 amino acids. CDR3 region: CASSYSGAVAFF. The DNA of the CDR3 is TGTGCCAGCAGTTACTCGGGGGCTGTAGCTTTCTTT.

This chain uses TRBV5-8 with TRBJ2-2; TRBD1 is a possible D gene (6 bases). The V end was cut by 0 bases, the J end by 1 base, with 10 bases between. CDR1 SGHTS and CDR2 YDEGEE come from the germline V gene. The length of the CDR3 is 16 residues. CDR3 region: CASSLGTAMNTGELFF. The CDR3 DNA sequence: TGTGCCAGCAGCTTGGGGACAGCCATGAACACCGGGGAGCTGTTTTTT.

This chain joins TRBV6-5 and TRBJ1-1, with 8 bases lining up with TRBD1. CDR1 is MNHEY, CDR2 SVGAGI, per germline. The CDR3 is 14 amino acids. After removal of 6 bases from V and 1 base from J, the junction contained 4 bases not matched to a gene. The CDR3 DNA sequence: TGTGCCAGCAGCTACAGGGGGGGGAACACTGAAGCTTTCTTT. It encodes CASSYRGGNTEAFF.

The chain uses TRBV30 and TRBJ1-5; 7 bases are shared with TRBD1. The germline gives CDR1 GTSNPN, CDR2 SVGIG (reference sequence). The CDR3 runs to 15 residues. Trimming took 0 bases from V and 2 from J; bases not matched to a gene: 4. The CDR3 spells CAWSVGGAGNQPQHF. As DNA, the CDR3 is TGTGCCTGGAGTGTAGGGGGCGCGGGCAATCAGCCCCAGCATTTT.

The chain carries TRBV6-5 and TRBJ1-2; D is unresolved. Trimming removed 6 bases from V and 1 base from J, with 12 bases in between. Germline-derived CDR1 and CDR2 are MNHEY and SVGAGI. The CDR3 consists of 14 residues. Here the CDR3 DNA reads TGTGCCAGCAGACAAGACTCCTTTAACTATGGCTACACCTTC. Protein: CASRQDSFNYGYTF.

This chain uses TRBV18 with TRBJ1-1; D is possibly TRBD1 (6 bases). Between the trimmed V and J ends, which lost 4 bases and 5 bases, there was a span of 8 bases. From germline, CDR1 is KGHSH and CDR2 LQKENI. The CDR3 is 12 residues long. The CDR3 region is CASSQQGTEAFF. CDR3 in DNA: TGTGCCAGCTCACAACAGGGAACTGAAGCTTTCTTT. The variable domain in full, completed from reference TRBV18 and TRBJ1-1, reads NAGVMQNPRHLVRRRGQEARLRCSPMKGHSHVYWYRQLPEEGLKFMVYLQKENIIDESGMPKERFSAEFPKEGPSILRIQQVVRGDSAAYFCASSQQGTEAFFGQGTRLTVV.

The chain employs TRBV24-1 and TRBJ2-7; no firm D call. The V end was cut by 3 bases, the J end by 4 bases, with 9 bases between. The germline gives CDR1 KGHDR, CDR2 SFDVKD. The CDR3 runs 13 residues. The CDR3 region is CATSDGLTYEQYF. The CDR3 DNA is TGTGCCACCAGTGATGGGTTGACTTACGAGCAGTACTTC.

This clone was observed a few times. V and J are TRBV19 and TRBJ1-5, with 10 bases lining up with TRBD1. Germline CDR1 and CDR2: LNHDA and SQIVND (reference sequence). CDR3 length: 15 residues. V lost 6 bases and J lost 5; bases outside the gene matches: 7. The CDR3 loop reads CASSGDRGWDQPQHF. The CDR3 region has the DNA TGTGCCAGTAGCGGGGACAGGGGATGGGATCAGCCCCAGCATTTT.

V gene TRBV3-1 (or the pseudogene TRBV3-2) combines with J gene TRBJ2-3; TRBD1 matches 7 bases. Germline values: CDR1 LGHDT, CDR2 YNNKEL (reference sequence). With 5 bases clipped from V and 5 bases from J, the junction kept 7 bases outside the gene matches. The CDR3 loop spans 14 amino acids. The CDR3: CASSRRQGEDTQYF. Here the CDR3 DNA reads TGTGCCAGCAGCAGAAGACAGGGAGAAGATACGCAGTATTTT.

The rearrangement links TRBV3-1 (or the pseudogene TRBV3-2) to TRBJ1-6; 7 bases are shared with TRBD1. Germline CDR1 LGHDT, CDR2 YNNKEL (reference sequence). The CDR3 spans 22 residues. V was pared by 4 bases and J by 0 bases, with 21 bases of the junction left unmatched. This CDR3 is CASSPYYRTGVSPSSYNSPLHF. DNA for the CDR3: TGTGCCAGCAGCCCCTACTACCGGACAGGTGTCAGTCCGAGCTCCTATAATTCACCCCTCCACTTT.

The chain carries TRBV7-6 and TRBJ2-7; D gene unclear. CDR3 length: 13 residues. From germline, CDR1 is SGHVS and CDR2 FNYEAQ. Trimming stripped 3 bases from V and 5 bases from J, with 11 bases between. CDR3 residues: CASSFTVAHEQYF. DNA for the CDR3: TGTGCCAGCAGCTTTACAGTTGCCCACGAGCAGTACTTC.